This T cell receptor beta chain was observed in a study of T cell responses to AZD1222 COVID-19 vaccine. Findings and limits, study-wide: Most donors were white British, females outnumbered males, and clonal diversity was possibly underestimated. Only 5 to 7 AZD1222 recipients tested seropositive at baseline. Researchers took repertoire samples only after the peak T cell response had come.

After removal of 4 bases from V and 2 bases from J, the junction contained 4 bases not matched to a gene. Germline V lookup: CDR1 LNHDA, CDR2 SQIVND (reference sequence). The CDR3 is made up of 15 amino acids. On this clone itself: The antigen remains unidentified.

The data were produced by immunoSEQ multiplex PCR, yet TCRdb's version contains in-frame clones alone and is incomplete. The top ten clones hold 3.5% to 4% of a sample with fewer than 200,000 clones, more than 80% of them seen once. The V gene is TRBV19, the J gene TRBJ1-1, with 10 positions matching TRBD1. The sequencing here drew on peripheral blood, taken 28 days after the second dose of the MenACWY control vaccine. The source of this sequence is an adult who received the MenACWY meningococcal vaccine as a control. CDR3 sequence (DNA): TGTGCCAGTAGTACCAGGGACAGGGGAAACACTGAAGCTTTCTTT. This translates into CASSTRDRGNTEAFF.